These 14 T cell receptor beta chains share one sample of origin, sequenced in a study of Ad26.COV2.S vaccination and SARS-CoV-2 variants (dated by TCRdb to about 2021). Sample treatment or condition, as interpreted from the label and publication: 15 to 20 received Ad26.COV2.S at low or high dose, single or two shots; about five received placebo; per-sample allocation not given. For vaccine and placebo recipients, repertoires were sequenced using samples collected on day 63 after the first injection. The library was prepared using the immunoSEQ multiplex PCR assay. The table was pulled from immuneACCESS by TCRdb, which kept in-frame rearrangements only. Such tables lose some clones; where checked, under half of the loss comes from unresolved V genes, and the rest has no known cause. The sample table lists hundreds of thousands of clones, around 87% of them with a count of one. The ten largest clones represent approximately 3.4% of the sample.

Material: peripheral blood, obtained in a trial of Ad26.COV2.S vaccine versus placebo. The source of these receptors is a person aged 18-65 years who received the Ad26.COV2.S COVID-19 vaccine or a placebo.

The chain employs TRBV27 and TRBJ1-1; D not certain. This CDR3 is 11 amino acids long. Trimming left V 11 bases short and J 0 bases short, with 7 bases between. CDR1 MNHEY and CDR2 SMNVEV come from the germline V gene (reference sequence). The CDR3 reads CAGPMNTEAFF. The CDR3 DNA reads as TGTGCCGGACCCATGAACACTGAAGCTTTCTTT.

CDR3 in amino acids: CASSLFTGSQDGELFF. CDR3 nucleotides: TGTGCCAGCTCACTCTTCACCGGGTCCCAAGACGGGGAGCTGTTTTTT. The chain carries TRBV18 and TRBJ2-2; D gene unclear. The CDR3 totals 16 residues. Germline CDR1 is KGHSH and CDR2 is LQKENI. V was shortened by 4 bases and J by 7 bases, with 19 bases between the two germline ends.

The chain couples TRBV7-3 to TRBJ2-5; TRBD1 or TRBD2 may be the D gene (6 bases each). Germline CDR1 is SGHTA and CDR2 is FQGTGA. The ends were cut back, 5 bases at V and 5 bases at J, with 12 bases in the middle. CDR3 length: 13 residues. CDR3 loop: CASSATGRETQYF. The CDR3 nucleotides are TGTGCCAGCAGCGCCACAGGGAGGGAGACCCAGTACTTC.

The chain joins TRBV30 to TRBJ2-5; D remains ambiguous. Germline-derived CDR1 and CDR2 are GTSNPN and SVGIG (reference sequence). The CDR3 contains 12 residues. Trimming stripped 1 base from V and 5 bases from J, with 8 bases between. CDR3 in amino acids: CAWSGVWETQYF. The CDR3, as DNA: TGTGCCTGGAGTGGGGTCTGGGAGACCCAGTACTTC.

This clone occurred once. CDR3 nucleotide sequence: TGTGCCAGCTCACCTCGGCGGGACAGGTTCAATGAGCAGTTCTTC. As protein: CASSPRRDRFNEQFF. V gene TRBV18 combines with J gene TRBJ2-1, with 8 nucleotides matching TRBD1. CDR1 is KGHSH, CDR2 LQKENI, per germline. CDR3 length: 15 amino acids. The trim removed 3 bases at V and 6 bases at J, leaving 7 bases unmatched.

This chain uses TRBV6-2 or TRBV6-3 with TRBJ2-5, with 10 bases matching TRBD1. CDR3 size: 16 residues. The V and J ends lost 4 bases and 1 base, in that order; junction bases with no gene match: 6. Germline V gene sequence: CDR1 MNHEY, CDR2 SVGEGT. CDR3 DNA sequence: TGTGCCAGCAGTTCCCGGGACAGGGGCGGCCAAGAGACCCAGTACTTC. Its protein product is CASSSRDRGGQETQYF.

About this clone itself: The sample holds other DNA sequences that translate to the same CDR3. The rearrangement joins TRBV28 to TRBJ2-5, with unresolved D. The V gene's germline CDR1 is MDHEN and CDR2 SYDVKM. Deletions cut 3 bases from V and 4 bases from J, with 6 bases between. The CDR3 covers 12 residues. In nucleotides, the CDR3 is TGTGCCAGCAGTTTTAGGAGAGAGACCCAGTACTTC. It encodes CASSFRRETQYF.

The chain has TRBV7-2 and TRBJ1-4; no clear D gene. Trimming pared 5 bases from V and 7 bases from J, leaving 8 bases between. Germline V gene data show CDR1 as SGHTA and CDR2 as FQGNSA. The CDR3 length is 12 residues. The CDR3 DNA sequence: TGTGCCAGCAGCCTCTTTAGTGAAAAACTGTTTTTT. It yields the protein CASSLFSEKLFF.

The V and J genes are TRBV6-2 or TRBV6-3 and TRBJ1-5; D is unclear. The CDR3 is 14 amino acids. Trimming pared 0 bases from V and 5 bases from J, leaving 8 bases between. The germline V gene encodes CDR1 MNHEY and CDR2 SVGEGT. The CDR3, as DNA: TGTGCCAGCAGTTACTCAGAGAGTTATCAGCCCCAGCATTTT. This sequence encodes CASSYSESYQPQHF.

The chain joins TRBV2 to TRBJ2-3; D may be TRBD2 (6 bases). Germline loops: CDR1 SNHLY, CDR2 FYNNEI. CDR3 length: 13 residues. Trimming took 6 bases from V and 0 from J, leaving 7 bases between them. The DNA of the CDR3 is TGTGCCAGCAGGGGGACTAGCACAGATACGCAGTATTTT. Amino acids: CASRGTSTDTQYF.

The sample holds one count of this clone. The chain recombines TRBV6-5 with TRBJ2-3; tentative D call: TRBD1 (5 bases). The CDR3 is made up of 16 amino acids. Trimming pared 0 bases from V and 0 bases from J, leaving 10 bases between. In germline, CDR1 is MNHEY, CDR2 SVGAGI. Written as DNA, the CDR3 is TGTGCCAGCAGTTACTCGAACAGGCCGAGCACAGATACGCAGTATTTT. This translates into CASSYSNRPSTDTQYF.

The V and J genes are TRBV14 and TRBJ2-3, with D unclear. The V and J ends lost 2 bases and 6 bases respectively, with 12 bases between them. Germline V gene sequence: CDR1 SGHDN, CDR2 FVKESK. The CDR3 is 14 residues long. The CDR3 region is CASSQPDPLDTQYF. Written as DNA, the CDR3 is TGTGCCAGCAGCCAACCTGACCCGCTTGATACGCAGTATTTT.

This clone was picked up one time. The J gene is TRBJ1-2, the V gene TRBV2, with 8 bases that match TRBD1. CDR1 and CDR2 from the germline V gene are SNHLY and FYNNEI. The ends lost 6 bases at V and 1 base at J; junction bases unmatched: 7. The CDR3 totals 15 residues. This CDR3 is CASSPRGLFNYGYTF. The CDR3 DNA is TGTGCCAGCAGCCCCAGGGGGCTGTTTAACTATGGCTACACCTTC.

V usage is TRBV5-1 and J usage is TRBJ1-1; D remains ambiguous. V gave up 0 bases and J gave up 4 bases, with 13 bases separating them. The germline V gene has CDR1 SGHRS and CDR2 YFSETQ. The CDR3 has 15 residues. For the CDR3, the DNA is TGCGCCAGCAGCTTGGTGGGGTATGGCGCCACTGAAGCTTTCTTT. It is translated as CASSLVGYGATEAFF.